This is a list of T cell receptor beta chains from one sample in a study of T-cell reconstitution after alpha-beta-depleted transplantation in children. MiXCR was run by TCRdb on the PCR reads, yielding one entry per CDR3 protein. This table has around 700,000 distinct CDR3 sequences, over 10% appearing once. The specimen comprised PBMCs, sampled before TCRalphabeta/CD19-depleted stem cell transplant. These receptors all come from a girl aged 2 to 10 with congenital amegakaryocytic thrombocytopenia, due to receive a stem cell transplant. Both conserved end residues are part of each CDR3. A D gene is named only where the DNA matches it firmly. For some rows the clone size is stated as once, few or many, or as a class when expanded; others skip it.

V	length	D	J	size	CDR3	DNA
TRBV29-1	15	TRBD2	TRBJ2-7	many	CSVEKRGSYSYEQYF	TGCAGCGTTGAAAAACGCGGGAGCTACTCCTACGAGCAGTACTTC
TRBV7-9	16	TRBD2	TRBJ2-3	few	CASSSSETSGRRTQYF	TGTGCCAGCAGCTCCAGTGAGACTAGCGGGAGACGTACGCAGTATTTT
TRBV5-1	17	TRBD2	TRBJ2-7	.	CASSLRRGEFSTYEQYF	TGCGCCAGCAGCTTGAGGCGGGGGGAGTTCTCGACCTACGAGCAGTACTTC
TRBV29-1	19	.	TRBJ1-1	many	CSVENKYFDSPQANTEAFF	TGCAGCGTTGAAAATAAGTACTTTGACAGCCCTCAGGCGAACACTGAAGCTTTCTTT
TRBV18	16	TRBD2	TRBJ2-3	many	CASSPKTSGHGDTQYF	TGTGCCAGCTCACCCAAAACTAGCGGCCATGGGGATACGCAGTATTTT
TRBV12-3/TRBV12-4	12	.	TRBJ2-7	many	CASSPFWGEQYF	TGTGCCAGCAGTCCGTTCTGGGGCGAGCAGTACTTC
TRBV20-1	14	.	TRBJ1-1	many	CSARVLFRNTEAFF	TGCAGTGCTAGAGTTTTGTTTCGGAACACTGAAGCTTTCTTT
TRBV5-1	18	TRBD2	TRBJ2-1	many	CASSLEGLAGGSYNEQFF	TGCGCCAGCAGCTTGGAGGGACTAGCGGGAGGGTCCTACAATGAGCAGTTCTTC
TRBV7-9	17	TRBD2	TRBJ2-1	many	CASSSTSGPTQYNEQFF	TGTGCCAGCAGCTCTACTAGCGGGCCGACTCAATACAATGAGCAGTTCTTC
TRBV7-9	16	TRBD2	TRBJ2-1	.	CASSLTLAGVGNEQFF	TGTGCCAGCAGCTTAACTCTAGCGGGAGTCGGCAATGAGCAGTTCTTC
TRBV12-3/TRBV12-4	14	TRBD2	TRBJ2-1	few	CASSPLAGPNEQFF	TGTGCCAGCAGTCCGCTAGCGGGACCCAATGAGCAGTTCTTC
TRBV12-3/TRBV12-4	15	.	TRBJ2-6	few	CASSIIGSGANVLTF	TGTGCCAGCAGCATCATCGGATCTGGGGCCAACGTCCTGACTTTC
TRBV29-1	16	TRBD1	TRBJ1-1	few	CSVEAILGQGGTEAFF	TGCAGCGTTGAAGCCATACTGGGACAGGGGGGCACTGAAGCTTTCTTT
TRBV12-3/TRBV12-4	15	.	TRBJ2-7	many	CASSISGTSAYEQYF	TGTGCCAGCAGTATTTCCGGGACATCAGCCTACGAGCAGTACTTC
TRBV10-3	12	.	TRBJ1-1	many	CAISPANTEAFF	TGTGCCATCAGCCCAGCGAACACTGAAGCTTTCTTT
TRBV20-1	15	TRBD2	TRBJ2-1	many	CSASDSASGRNEQFF	TGCAGTGCTAGTGATTCGGCTAGCGGGAGAAATGAGCAGTTCTTC
TRBV5-1	15	.	TRBJ1-1	many	CASSYGRGFGTEAFF	TGCGCCAGCAGCTACGGACGGGGATTTGGAACTGAAGCTTTCTTT
TRBV12-3/TRBV12-4	14	TRBD1	TRBJ2-7	many	CASGPTGKAYEQYF	TGTGCCAGCGGCCCGACAGGGAAAGCTTACGAGCAGTACTTC
TRBV2	18	TRBD1	TRBJ2-7	.	CTSSPGQGYYSSSYEQYF	TGTACCAGCAGCCCGGGACAGGGATATTACTCCAGCTCCTACGAGCAGTACTTC
TRBV20-1	15	.	TRBJ2-5	few	CSARSGESDQETQYF	TGCAGTGCTAGGTCAGGGGAATCGGACCAAGAGACCCAGTACTTC
TRBV5-1	15	TRBD1	TRBJ1-2	.	CASGVTRGLDYGYTF	TGCGCCAGCGGCGTCACCAGGGGGCTCGACTATGGCTACACCTTC
TRBV18	12	.	TRBJ2-7	few	CASSPDFYEQYF	TGTGCCAGCTCACCCGACTTCTACGAGCAGTACTTC
TRBV10-3	16	.	TRBJ1-5	many	CAISESIGGKDQPQHF	TGTGCCATCAGTGAGTCGATCGGGGGGAAAGATCAGCCCCAGCATTTT
TRBV20-1	13	.	TRBJ1-1	.	CSASRAQNTEAFF	TGCAGTGCTAGCAGGGCTCAGAACACTGAAGCTTTCTTT
TRBV19	14	.	TRBJ2-6	few	CAITRPGSSNVLTF	TGTGCCATCACCAGGCCCGGTAGCTCCAACGTCCTGACTTTC
TRBV5-1	15	.	TRBJ2-6	.	CASSPSLSGANVLTF	TGCGCCAGCAGCCCTAGCCTGTCTGGGGCCAACGTCCTGACTTTC
TRBV3-1	15	.	TRBJ2-5	.	CASSQRGEFQETQYF	TGTGCCAGCAGCCAGCGGGGAGAATTCCAAGAGACCCAGTACTTC